A single sample is the source of the 15 T cell receptor beta chains below, sequenced in a study of identical twins. TCRdb recomputed calls from the 5' RACE reads with MiXCR, one row per CDR3 protein. The sample records 1.5 million to 2 million distinct CDR3 sequences, roughly a third being singletons. Sequenced: cord blood. These receptors came from a newborn girl in good health.

In this sample, this clonotype turned up a few times. The rearrangement links TRBV5-1 to TRBJ2-1; D is unresolved. There are 15 residues in the CDR3. Trimming cost V 7 bases and J 0 bases, with 14 bases left between them. The germline V gene encodes CDR1 SGHRS and CDR2 YFSETQ. CDR3: CASGPLSSSYNEQFF. The CDR3 DNA follows: TGCGCCAGCGGACCCCTCAGTAGCTCCTACAATGAGCAGTTCTTC.

This chain links TRBV2 with TRBJ1-1, with D maybe TRBD1 (5 bases). This CDR3 is 16 amino acids long. CDR1 SNHLY and CDR2 FYNNEI come from the germline V gene. Trimming took off 1 base at V and 0 bases at J, with 12 bases between the two ends. The CDR3 sequence: CASSEVAGTLNTEAFF. CDR3 bases: TGTGCCAGCAGTGAAGTCGCAGGGACGTTGAACACTGAAGCTTTCTTT.

This chain joins TRBV5-1 and TRBJ2-3, with 9 bases matching TRBD1. This CDR3 comprises 13 residues. After removal of 9 bases from V and 1 base from J, the junction contained 3 bases not matched to a gene. Germline V gives CDR1 SGHRS, CDR2 YFSETQ. As DNA, the CDR3 is TGCGCCACCGGGACAGGGCGCACAGATACGCAGTATTTT. It translates to CATGTGRTDTQYF.

The sample holds one count of this clonotype. Germline and junction disagree at one end, which may indicate a read error. The chain combines TRBV6-1 with TRBJ2-1; 9 bases map to TRBD2. In germline, CDR1 is MNHNS, CDR2 SASEGT. The CDR3 has 17 amino acids. The CDR3 loop reads CARSDGGLANSQVEQFF. The CDR3 nucleotides are TGTGCCCGCAGTGACGGGGGACTAGCAAATTCACAGGTTGAGCAGTTCTTC.

The chain has TRBV7-2 and TRBJ2-3, with TRBD1 matching over 8 bases. V was pared by 8 bases and J by 5 bases, with 9 bases of the junction left unmatched. The germline V gene encodes CDR1 SGHTA and CDR2 FQGNSA. The CDR3 consists of 14 residues. CDR3 amino acids: CASRWTGRVDTQYF. CDR3 nucleotide sequence: TGTGCCAGCCGTTGGACAGGGCGGGTAGATACGCAGTATTTT.

Remarks on this clonotype: A read error is possible here, since a much larger clone lies one base away. The V gene is TRBV10-3, the J gene TRBJ2-5; perhaps TRBD1 as D (5 bases). The CDR3 sequence is 14 residues long. Germline assignment: CDR1 ENHRY and CDR2 SYGVKD. The CDR3 region has the DNA TGTGCCATCAGTGAAGGCAGGGAACAAGGGACCCAGTACTTC. This gives the protein CAISEGREQGTQYF.

The chain has TRBV2 and TRBJ2-5, with 7 bases aligning to TRBD1. The germline gives CDR1 SNHLY, CDR2 FYNNEI. The CDR3 sequence is 14 residues long. J gave up 1 base and V 7 bases, and 6 bases lay outside the gene matches. CDR3 protein: CASIRQGPQETQYF. CDR3 bases: TGTGCCAGCATCCGACAGGGCCCCCAAGAGACCCAGTACTTC.

The rearrangement uses TRBV19 and TRBJ2-1, with 9 nucleotides matching TRBD2. From germline, CDR1 is LNHDA and CDR2 SQIVND (reference sequence). The CDR3 is 14 amino acids. After removal of 0 bases from V and 8 bases from J, the junction contained 2 bases not matched to a gene. Here the CDR3 DNA reads TGTGCCAGTAGTATAGATAGCGGGAGCTATGAGCAGTTCTTC. This encodes CASSIDSGSYEQFF. The whole variable domain, filled in from reference TRBV19 and TRBJ2-1, reads DGGITQSPKYLFRKEGQNVTLSCEQNLNHDAMYWYRQDPGQGLRLIYYSQIVNDFQKGDIAEGYSVSREKKESFPLTVTSAQKNPTAFYLCASSIDSGSYEQFFGPGTRLTVL.

This clonotype has only a few counts. The genes are TRBV7-2 and TRBJ1-2; D is unresolved. This CDR3 spans 13 amino acids. Germline V CDR1 and CDR2: SGHTA, FQGNSA. Trimming cost V 3 bases and J 4 bases, with 9 bases left between them. CDR3 bases: TGTGCCAGCAGCTTCGGGGTTCCCTATGGCTACACCTTC. It specifies CASSFGVPYGYTF.

The genes are TRBV29-1 and TRBJ1-1; maybe TRBD1 (5 bases). The V gene lost 5 bases and the J gene lost 0 bases, with 7 bases spanning the gap. This CDR3 has 12 amino acids. The germline CDR1 and CDR2 sequences are SQVTM and ANQGSEA. The CDR3 here is CSVRTMNTEAFF. The CDR3 nucleotides are TGCAGCGTTAGGACAATGAACACTGAAGCTTTCTTT.

This clonotype came up many times. The chain carries TRBV7-2 and TRBJ1-1; tentative D call: TRBD1 (5 bases). The germline gives CDR1 SGHTA, CDR2 FQGNSA. Trimming pared 1 base from V and 5 bases from J, leaving 8 bases between. The CDR3 loop spans 13 amino acids. CDR3 nucleotides: TGTGCCAGCAGCTTAGGCAGGGTTACTGAAGCTTTCTTT. Translated: CASSLGRVTEAFF.

This clonotype has more than one count but fewer than ten. This chain joins TRBV5-1 and TRBJ1-3; TRBD1 matches 9 bases. V trimming: 4 bases; J trimming: 1 base; junction bases outside the gene matches: 12. CDR1 is SGHRS, CDR2 YFSETQ, per germline. This CDR3 spans 18 amino acids. The CDR3 DNA follows: TGCGCCAGCAGCCTAAGGGGACAGGGAGTCCCATCTGGAAACACCATATATTTT. This sequence encodes CASSLRGQGVPSGNTIYF.

The CDR3 reads CAWEPVSYNEQYF. The CDR3 coding sequence is TGTGCCTGGGAACCTGTATCCTACAATGAGCAGTACTTC. V and J are TRBV30 and TRBJ2-1; D gene unclear. TRBJ2-7 matches the DNA end more closely, so the J call is doubtful. CDR1 and CDR2 from the germline V gene are GTSNPN and SVGIG (reference sequence). The CDR3 extends over 13 amino acids.

This clonotype was recorded many times. The chain recombines TRBV20-1 with TRBJ2-1; D is uncertain. Germline loops: CDR1 DFQATT, CDR2 SNEGSKA (reference sequence). V lost 5 bases to trimming and J lost 2 bases, with 4 bases between them. The CDR3 covers 11 residues. CDR3 amino acids: CSAGAYNEQFF. The DNA for the CDR3 is TGCAGTGCTGGGGCCTACAATGAGCAGTTCTTC.

This clonotype was counted at least ten times. The chain combines TRBV7-9 with TRBJ1-2; D ambiguous. Trimming took off 1 base at V and 2 bases at J, with 8 bases between the two ends. Germline CDR1 is SEHNR and CDR2 is FQNEAQ (reference sequence). This CDR3 comprises 14 residues. Here the CDR3 DNA reads TGTGCCAGCAGCTTAGGGGATTACAACTATGGCTACACCTTC. Translation gives CASSLGDYNYGYTF.